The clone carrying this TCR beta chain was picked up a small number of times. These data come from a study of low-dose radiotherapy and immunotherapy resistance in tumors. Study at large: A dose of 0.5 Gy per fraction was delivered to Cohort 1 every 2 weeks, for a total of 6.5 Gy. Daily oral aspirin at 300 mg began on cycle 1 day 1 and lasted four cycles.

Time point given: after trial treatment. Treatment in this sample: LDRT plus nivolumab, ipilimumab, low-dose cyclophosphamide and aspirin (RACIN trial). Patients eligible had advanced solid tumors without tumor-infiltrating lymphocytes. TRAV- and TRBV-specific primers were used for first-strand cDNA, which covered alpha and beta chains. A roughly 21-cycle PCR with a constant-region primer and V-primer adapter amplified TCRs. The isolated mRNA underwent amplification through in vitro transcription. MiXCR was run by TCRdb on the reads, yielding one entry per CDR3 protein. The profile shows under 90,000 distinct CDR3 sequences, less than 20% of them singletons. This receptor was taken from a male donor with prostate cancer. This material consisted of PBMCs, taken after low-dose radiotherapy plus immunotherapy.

As DNA, the CDR3 is TGTGCCAGCAGCACAGGGCTCTCTGGAAACACCATATATTTT. Translating gives CASSTGLSGNTIYF. The rearrangement links TRBV6-2 or TRBV6-3 to TRBJ1-3, with D perhaps TRBD1 (6 bases). Trimming cost V 6 bases and J 0 bases, with 9 bases left between them. Looked up from germline, CDR1 is MNHEY and CDR2 is SVGEGT. This CDR3 comprises 14 residues.